The 28 T cell receptor beta chains listed next were all sequenced from one sample in a study of T-cell reconstitution after alpha-beta-depleted transplantation in children. Unique molecular identifiers were used in preparing the TCRbeta library. TCRdb independently ran MiXCR on the PCR reads; one entry per CDR3 protein. The table records under 35,000 distinct CDR3 sequences, about 6.2% of them present only once. The sequenced sample was PBMCs, mostly from graft donor cells, obtained 180 days after TCRalphabeta/CD19-depleted stem cell transplant. The source is a male patient aged 10 to 17 who had a stem cell transplant for acute myeloid leukemia, so the T cells may come from the graft donor.

Many counts were recorded for this clonotype. The rearrangement uses TRBV20-1 and TRBJ2-7, with D tentatively TRBD2 (6 bases). The CDR3 is 13 residues long. V was trimmed by 5 bases and J by 4 bases, leaving 15 bases between them. The V gene's germline CDR1 is DFQATT and CDR2 SNEGSKA (reference sequence). The CDR3 reads CSAPRTMPYEQYF. CDR3 coding DNA: TGCAGTGCTCCACGGACTATGCCTTACGAGCAGTACTTC.

This clonotype was seen repeatedly, ten times or more. V is TRBV7-9 and J is TRBJ2-1, with D possibly TRBD2 on 6 matching bases. CDR1 SEHNR and CDR2 FQNEAQ come from the germline V gene (reference sequence). V lost 5 bases and J lost 7, with 18 bases in between. The length of the CDR3 is 15 residues. CDR3 coding DNA: TGTGCCAGCAGCCCCCGGAGGGGCCGTAGGAATGAGCAGTTCTTC. Amino acid sequence: CASSPRRGRRNEQFF.

This clonotype has at least ten counts. DNA for the CDR3: TGTGCCAGCACCCAGTATGATTCACCCCTCCACTTT. Translated: CASTQYDSPLHF. The chain links TRBV28 to TRBJ1-6; D remains unclear. Germline V lookup: CDR1 MDHEN, CDR2 SYDVKM. V was shortened by 7 bases and J by 8 bases, with 9 bases between the two germline ends. The CDR3 contains 12 residues.

This clonotype showed up many times. The chain has TRBV20-1 and TRBJ1-1, with 9 bases aligning to TRBD1. This CDR3 is built from 14 residues. V lost 6 bases and J lost 3; bases outside the gene matches: 8. CDR1 and CDR2 from the germline V gene are DFQATT and SNEGSKA (reference sequence). The CDR3 sequence is CSAPGQGSYTEAFF. The DNA of the CDR3 is TGCAGTGCCCCCGGACAGGGGAGCTACACTGAAGCTTTCTTT.

This clonotype has a count of ten or more. The V call is TRBV7-8, the J call TRBJ2-1; 10 bases align to TRBD1. The CDR3 loop spans 19 amino acids. The trim removed 1 base at V and 6 bases at J, leaving 15 bases unmatched. Per germline, CDR1 SGHVS and CDR2 FQNEAQ. This chain's CDR3 is CASSLVGQGELRGINEQFF. CDR3 DNA: TGTGCCAGCAGCTTAGTAGGACAGGGGGAACTAAGAGGTATCAATGAGCAGTTCTTC. The variable domain in full, completed from reference TRBV7-8 and TRBJ2-1, reads GAGVSQSPRYKVAKRGQDVALRCDPISGHVSLFWYQQALGQGPEFLTYFQNEAQLDKSGLPSDRFFAERPEGSVSTLKIQRTQQEDSAVYLCASSLVGQGELRGINEQFFGPGTRLTVL.

This clonotype was seen many times. The J gene is TRBJ2-7, the V gene TRBV7-2; D gene uncertain. The ends were cut back, 1 base at V and 3 bases at J, with 10 bases in the middle. CDR1 SGHTA and CDR2 FQGNSA come from the germline V gene. The CDR3 totals 14 residues. The CDR3 protein is CASSLGSYRYEQYF. As DNA, the CDR3 is TGTGCCAGCAGCTTAGGCAGCTACCGCTACGAGCAGTACTTC.

The chain couples TRBV7-2 to TRBJ2-7, with TRBD1 identical over 8 bases. The CDR3 is 13 residues long. Unmatched junction bases numbered 9, after V lost 9 bases and J lost 5 bases. The V gene's germline CDR1 is SGHTA and CDR2 FQGNSA. Here the CDR3 reads CASSRTGSNEQYF. The CDR3 DNA follows: TGTGCCAGTAGTAGGACAGGGAGCAACGAGCAGTACTTC.

This clonotype was counted ten times or more. V is TRBV20-1 and J is TRBJ2-7; the match to TRBD2 covers 13 bases. This CDR3 contains 14 residues. CDR1 is DFQATT, CDR2 SNEGSKA, per germline (reference sequence). With 5 bases clipped from V and 7 bases from J, the junction kept 8 bases outside the gene matches. CDR3 DNA sequence: TGCAGTGCTTCACTAGCGGGAGGGCCTGAAGAGCAGTACTTC. It encodes CSASLAGGPEEQYF.

The sample holds many counts of this clonotype. The J gene is TRBJ1-5, the V gene TRBV3-1; D is unclear. Deletions cut 0 bases from V and 0 bases from J, with 6 bases between. This CDR3 spans 15 amino acids. CDR1 is LGHDT and CDR2 is YNNKEL in the germline V gene (reference sequence). The CDR3 sequence is CASSQEPISNQPQHF. DNA of the CDR3: TGTGCCAGCAGCCAAGAACCGATTAGCAATCAGCCCCAGCATTTT.

This clonotype showed up many times. The V and J genes are TRBV12-3 or TRBV12-4 and TRBJ1-6; weak D call: TRBD1 (6 bases). The CDR3 length is 17 residues. The V gene lost 4 bases and the J gene lost 8 bases, with 21 bases spanning the gap. The CDR3 DNA is TGTGCCAGCAGTTGGGACGGTCCGGGCCCAGGGGATTCACCCCTCCACTTT. As protein: CASSWDGPGPGDSPLHF.

The sample holds many counts of this clonotype. The genes are TRBV30 and TRBJ2-2; no clear D. The CDR3 is 14 amino acids. The germline V gene encodes CDR1 GTSNPN and CDR2 SVGIG (reference sequence). V was pared by 2 bases and J by 0 bases, with 7 bases between. CDR3 DNA sequence: TGTGCCTGGAGTATTCAACCGAACACCGGGGAGCTGTTTTTT. Translation gives CAWSIQPNTGELFF.

This clonotype was counted ten times or more. The chain employs TRBV11-2 and TRBJ2-5, with D unresolved. V gave up 5 bases and J gave up 5 bases, with 18 bases separating them. The germline CDR1 and CDR2 sequences are SGHAT and FQNNGV. The CDR3 totals 15 residues. The CDR3 coding sequence is TGTGCCAGCAGCCCATTAACCCGCATAATGGAGACCCAGTACTTC. The encoded protein is CASSPLTRIMETQYF.

This clonotype was detected ten times or more. The chain employs TRBV7-3 and TRBJ2-7; D is perhaps TRBD1 (8 bases). CDR3 length: 17 residues. The germline gives CDR1 SGHTA, CDR2 FQGTGA. Trimming stripped 5 bases from V and 2 bases from J, with 22 bases between. The CDR3 region is CASSPGKIQGGAYEQYF. CDR3 coding DNA: TGTGCCAGCAGCCCTGGGAAGATACAGGGGGGGGCCTACGAGCAGTACTTC.

Only a few counts were recorded for this clonotype. The V gene is TRBV12-2, the J gene TRBJ2-7; the table calls TRBD1, which could not be checked here. TRBV12-2 is a known pseudogene. This CDR3 comprises 16 residues. The DNA of the CDR3 is TGTGCAAGTCGCTTCGGGCCCACGAGGCAGGGGGACGAGCAGTACGTC. Its translation: CASRFGPTRQGDEQYV.

This clonotype occurred many times. The chain has TRBV7-9 and TRBJ2-5; 10 bases agree with TRBD1. CDR1 is SEHNR and CDR2 is FQNEAQ in the germline V gene (reference sequence). Unmatched junction bases numbered 7, after V lost 5 bases and J lost 1 base. The CDR3 sequence is 16 residues long. The CDR3 reads CASSPDRGRVQETQYF. The DNA of the CDR3 is TGTGCCAGCAGCCCCGACAGGGGGCGCGTCCAAGAGACCCAGTACTTC. Full variable domain (rest looked up from reference TRBV7-9 and TRBJ2-5): DTGVSQNPRHKITKRGQNVTFRCDPISEHNRLYWYRQTLGQGPEFLTYFQNEAQLEKSRLLSDRFSAERPKGSFSTLEIQRTEQGDSAMYLCASSPDRGRVQETQYFGPGTRLLVL.

The J gene is TRBJ2-1, the V gene TRBV20-1; the D gene could be TRBD1 or TRBD2 (6 bases each). Germline V lookup: CDR1 DFQATT, CDR2 SNEGSKA (reference sequence). This CDR3 has 17 residues. DNA of the CDR3: TGCAGCTTCGGGGTAGACAACCCCAATAGGAGGGGGAGGTCGCAGTTCTTC. Protein: CSFGVDNPNRRGRSQFF.

At least ten counts were recorded for this clonotype. The V and J genes are TRBV5-5 and TRBJ2-1; D unresolved. The V gene lost 2 bases and the J gene lost 9 bases, with 9 bases spanning the gap. The CDR3 totals 12 residues. Germline loops: CDR1 SGHKS, CDR2 YYEKEE (reference sequence). The CDR3 loop is CASSLDSGEQFF. The CDR3 DNA is TGTGCCAGCAGCTTAGACTCGGGTGAGCAGTTCTTC. The entire variable domain, with the rest obtained from reference TRBV5-5 and TRBJ2-1, is as follows: DAGVTQSPTHLIKTRGQQVTLRCSPISGHKSVSWYQQVLGQGPQFIFQYYEKEERGRGNFPDRFSARQFPNYSSELNVNALLLGDSALYLCASSLDSGEQFFGPGTRLTVL.

This clonotype was counted at least ten times. The CDR3 loop reads CASSPDTGGQEQYF. CDR3 nucleotide sequence: TGTGCCAGCTCACCCGACACCGGGGGGCAAGAGCAGTACTTC. The rearrangement joins TRBV18 to TRBJ2-7; D perhaps matches TRBD2 (7 bases). Trimming left V 3 bases short and J 7 bases short, with 16 bases between. The CDR3 contains 14 residues. Germline V gene data show CDR1 as KGHSH and CDR2 as LQKENI.

At least ten counts were recorded for this clonotype. This rearrangement joins TRBV24-1 to TRBJ2-3; D is unclear. Germline CDR1 reads KGHDR; CDR2 reads SFDVKD. The CDR3 covers 14 residues. Trimming removed 4 bases from V and 2 bases from J, with 9 bases in between. For the CDR3, the DNA is TGTGCCACCAGTGACCGCGATTTCACAGATACGCAGTATTTT. This sequence encodes CATSDRDFTDTQYF.

This clonotype was recorded many times. The J gene is TRBJ2-3, the V gene TRBV4-3, with D possibly being TRBD1 (8 bases). The CDR3 has 20 amino acids. The V end was cut by 3 bases, the J end by 4 bases, with 29 bases between. Germline loops: CDR1 LGHNA, CDR2 YSLEER. CDR3 nucleotides: TGCGCCAGCAGCCACGAATATTCGGGGGGCAGGGGGCAAAGTGCAGATACGCAGTATTTT. It codes for CASSHEYSGGRGQSADTQYF.

This clonotype was counted many times. This sequence joins TRBV20-1 and TRBJ2-4; D possibly corresponds to TRBD2 (6 bases). Germline V CDR1 and CDR2: DFQATT, SNEGSKA (reference sequence). The CDR3 has 15 amino acids. The germline V and J ends were trimmed by 4 bases and 0 bases, with 13 bases remaining between them. The CDR3 loop reads CSANSGPAAKNIQYF. The CDR3 DNA sequence: TGCAGTGCTAATAGCGGCCCGGCAGCCAAAAACATTCAGTACTTC.

This clonotype was counted ten times or more. This chain uses TRBV6-1 with TRBJ1-2, with a weak D call TRBD1 (5 bases). V shed 7 bases and J shed 3 bases, with 12 bases lying between them. Looked up from germline, CDR1 is MNHNS and CDR2 is SASEGT. This CDR3 has 13 residues. In nucleotides, the CDR3 is TGTGCCAGCACCGACAGACTACACTATGGCTACACCTTC. This encodes CASTDRLHYGYTF.

This clonotype was found many times. This chain joins TRBV30 and TRBJ1-6; 7 positions agree with TRBD1. Trimming took 4 bases from V and 6 from J; bases not matched to a gene: 6. Germline-derived CDR1 and CDR2 are GTSNPN and SVGIG (reference sequence). This CDR3 contains 14 residues. CDR3 protein: CAWIGGGGNSPLHF. The CDR3 DNA reads TGTGCCTGGATTGGAGGGGGCGGTAATTCACCCCTCCACTTT.

This clonotype was observed at least ten times. The V and J genes are TRBV15 and TRBJ2-5, with 12 bases aligning to TRBD2. CDR1 LNHNV and CDR2 YYDKDF come from the germline V gene (reference sequence). Losses at the gene ends were 0 bases for V and 4 bases for J; bases not matched to a gene: 15. The CDR3 runs 20 residues. The CDR3, as DNA: TGTGCCACCAGCAGAGACCTACCTTCTTTAACTAGCGGGAGGCTAGAGACCCAGTACTTC. Residues: CATSRDLPSLTSGRLETQYF.

This clonotype was picked up many times. The V call is TRBV28, the J call TRBJ2-1, with 7 bases matching TRBD2. The germline gives CDR1 MDHEN, CDR2 SYDVKM. The CDR3 is made up of 16 amino acids. With V trimmed by 6 bases and J by 5 bases, 13 bases remained unmatched. The CDR3 region is CASSRWDLAADNEQFF. The CDR3, as DNA: TGTGCCAGCAGCCGATGGGACCTAGCGGCGGACAATGAGCAGTTCTTC.

This clonotype has ten or more counts. This chain joins TRBV5-4 and TRBJ2-1, with 10 positions matching TRBD2. The V gene's germline CDR1 is SGHNT and CDR2 YYREEE (reference sequence). CDR3 length: 14 residues. V lost 5 bases and J lost 15; bases outside the gene matches: 14. The CDR3, as DNA: TGTGCCAGCAGACGGACTAGCGGAGGTTTGCCGGGGTTCTTC. This translates into CASRRTSGGLPGFF.

This clonotype was seen many times. The rearrangement joins TRBV5-5 to TRBJ1-2, with D possibly being TRBD1 (5 bases). This CDR3 is built from 13 residues. The V end lost 4 bases, the J end lost 5 bases, and 12 bases lay between the germline ends. The germline gives CDR1 SGHKS, CDR2 YYEKEE (reference sequence). CDR3 DNA: TGTGCCAGCAGCACCGGGACGTCTTATGGCTACACCTTC. Translated, it gives CASSTGTSYGYTF.

This clonotype was seen ten or more times. The rearrangement uses TRBV20-1 and TRBJ1-1; D may be TRBD1 (5 bases). The CDR3 covers 13 residues. Per germline, CDR1 DFQATT and CDR2 SNEGSKA (reference sequence). Trimming took 4 bases from V and 0 from J, leaving 9 bases between them. The CDR3 loop is CSATGGMNTEAFF. CDR3 coding DNA: TGCAGTGCTACTGGGGGAATGAACACTGAAGCTTTCTTT.